This T cell receptor (beta chain) was identified in a study of identical twins. Broader study findings: Cord blood's abundant beta clonotypes had fewer insertions, unlike memory repertoires. There was more out-of-frame TCR alpha sharing in monozygotic twins than models estimated.

Template switching (which added a universal primer site) was used, and cDNA carried unique molecular identifiers. MiXCR was run by TCRdb on the 5' RACE reads, yielding one entry per CDR3 protein. The sample carries approximately 530,000 distinct CDR3 sequences, about 22% recorded once. Concerning this clonotype itself: The antigen remains unidentified.

Germline V gene data show CDR1 as SGHRS and CDR2 as YFSETQ. V was trimmed by 0 bases and J by 3 bases, leaving 10 bases between them. The CDR3 has 15 amino acids. This same sample was also part of a study on yellow fever vaccine responses in identical twins. That work contributes: It has been reported that, in twins, the vaccine T cell response seemed partly convergent and partly personalized.

This receptor was taken from a woman under 30 in good health. The chain combines TRBV5-1 with TRBJ2-1; D unresolved. The material sequenced was CD4+ T cells sorted from blood. CDR3 in amino acids: CASSLASSHYNEQFF. CDR3 coding DNA: TGCGCCAGCAGCTTGGCTTCGAGTCACTACAATGAGCAGTTCTTC.